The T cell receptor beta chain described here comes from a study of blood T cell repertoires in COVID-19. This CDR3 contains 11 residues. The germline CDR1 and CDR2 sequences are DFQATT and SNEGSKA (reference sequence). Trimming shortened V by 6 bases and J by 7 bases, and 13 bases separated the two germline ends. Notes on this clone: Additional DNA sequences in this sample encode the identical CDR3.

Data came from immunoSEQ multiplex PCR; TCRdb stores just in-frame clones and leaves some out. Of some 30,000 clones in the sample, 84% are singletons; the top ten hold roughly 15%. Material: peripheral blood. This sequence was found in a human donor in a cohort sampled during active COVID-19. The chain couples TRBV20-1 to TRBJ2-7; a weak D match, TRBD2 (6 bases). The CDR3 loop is CSARGSGEQYF. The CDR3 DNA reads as TGCAGTGCCCGGGGGAGCGGGGAGCAGTACTTC.